This note documents a single T cell receptor (beta chain) sequence. The method was immunoSEQ multiplex PCR; TCRdb's version includes in-frame clones alone and lacks a portion of them. The sample includes 80,000 or so clones, 92% of them seen just once. V lost 4 bases to trimming and J lost 8 bases, with 8 bases between them. Germline-derived CDR1 and CDR2 are SQVTM and ANQGSEA. This CDR3 region has 10 residues. This entry belongs to a study of control samples from healthy donors and cancer patients. The clonotype comes from a woman aged 60-70 years in good health. This chain links TRBV29-1 with TRBJ1-2; D is unresolved. Sequenced input: blood. The DNA for the CDR3 is TGCAGCGTTGGACAATACGGCTACACCTTC. It codes for CSVGQYGYTF. Complete variable domain (other parts from reference TRBV29-1 and TRBJ1-2): SAVISQKPSRDICQRGTSLTIQCQVDSQVTMMFWYRQQPGQSLTLIATANQGSEATYESGFVIDKFPISRPNLTFSTLTVSNMSPEDSSIYLCSVGQYGYTFGSGTRLTVV.